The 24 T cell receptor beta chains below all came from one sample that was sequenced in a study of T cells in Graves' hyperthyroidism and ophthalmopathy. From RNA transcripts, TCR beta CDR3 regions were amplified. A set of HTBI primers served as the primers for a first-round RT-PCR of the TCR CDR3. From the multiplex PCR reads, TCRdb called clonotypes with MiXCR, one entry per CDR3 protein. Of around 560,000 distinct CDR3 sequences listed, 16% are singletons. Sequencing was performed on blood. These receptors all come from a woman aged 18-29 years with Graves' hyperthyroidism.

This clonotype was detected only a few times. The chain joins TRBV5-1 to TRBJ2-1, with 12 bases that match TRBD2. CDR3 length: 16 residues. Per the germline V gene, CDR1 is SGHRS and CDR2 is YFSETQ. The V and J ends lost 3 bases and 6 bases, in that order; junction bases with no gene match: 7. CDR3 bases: TGCGCCAGCAGCTCTCGACTAGCGGGAGTCCCCAATGAGCAGTTCTTC. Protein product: CASSSRLAGVPNEQFF.

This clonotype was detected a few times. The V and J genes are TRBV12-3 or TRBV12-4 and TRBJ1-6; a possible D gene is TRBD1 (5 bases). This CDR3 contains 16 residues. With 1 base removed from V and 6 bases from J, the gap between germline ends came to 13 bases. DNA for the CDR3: TGTGCCAGCAGTTTAGGGCAGGGAGGCGGTAATTCACCCCTCCACTTT. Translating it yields CASSLGQGGGNSPLHF.

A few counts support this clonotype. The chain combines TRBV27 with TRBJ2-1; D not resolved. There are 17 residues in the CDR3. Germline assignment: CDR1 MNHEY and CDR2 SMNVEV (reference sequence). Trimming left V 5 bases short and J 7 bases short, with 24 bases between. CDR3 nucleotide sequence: TGTGCCAGCAGTCCCTATCTGGGGATCCCTTATTCAAATGAGCAGTTCTTC. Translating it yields CASSPYLGIPYSNEQFF.

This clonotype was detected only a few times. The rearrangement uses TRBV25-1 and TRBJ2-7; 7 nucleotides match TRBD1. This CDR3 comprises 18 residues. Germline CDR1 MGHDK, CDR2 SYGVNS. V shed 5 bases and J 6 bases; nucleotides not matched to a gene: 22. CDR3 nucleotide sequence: TGTGCCAGCAGTCCTTCCCCCGGGACAGTGTCTTACCGTTCCGAGCAGTACTTC. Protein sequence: CASSPSPGTVSYRSEQYF.

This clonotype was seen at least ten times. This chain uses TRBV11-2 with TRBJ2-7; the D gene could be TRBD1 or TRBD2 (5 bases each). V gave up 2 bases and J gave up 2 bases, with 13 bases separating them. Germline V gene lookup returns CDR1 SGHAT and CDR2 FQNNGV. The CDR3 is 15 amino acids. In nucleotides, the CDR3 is TGTGCCAGCAGCTTACAAGGGACCGGAGCCTACGAGCAGTACTTC. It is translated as CASSLQGTGAYEQYF. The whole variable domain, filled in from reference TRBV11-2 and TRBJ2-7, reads EAGVAQSPRYKIIEKRQSVAFWCNPISGHATLYWYQQILGQGPKLLIQFQNNGVVDDSQLPKDRFSAERLKGVDSTLKIQPAKLEDSAVYLCASSLQGTGAYEQYFGPGTRLTVT.

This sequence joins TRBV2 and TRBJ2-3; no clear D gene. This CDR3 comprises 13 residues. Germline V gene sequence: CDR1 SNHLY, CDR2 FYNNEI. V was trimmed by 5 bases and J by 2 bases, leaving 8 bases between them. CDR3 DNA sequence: TGTGCCAGCAGTAGAAGTAACACAGATACGCAGTATTTT. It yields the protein CASSRSNTDTQYF.

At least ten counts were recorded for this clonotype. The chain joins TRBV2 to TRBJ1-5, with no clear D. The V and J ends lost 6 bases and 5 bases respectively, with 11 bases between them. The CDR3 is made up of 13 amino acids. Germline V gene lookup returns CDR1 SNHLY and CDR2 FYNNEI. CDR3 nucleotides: TGTGCCAGCAGACACGGACGGGATCAGCCCCAGCATTTT. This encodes CASRHGRDQPQHF.

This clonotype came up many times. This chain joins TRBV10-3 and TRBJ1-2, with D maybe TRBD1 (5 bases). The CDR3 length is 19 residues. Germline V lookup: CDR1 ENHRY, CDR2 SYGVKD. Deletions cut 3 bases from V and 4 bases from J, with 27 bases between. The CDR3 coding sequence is TGTGCCATCAGTGATATTGGGGGGAGGGACCAATCCCCCTTCTATGGCTACACCTTC. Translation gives CAISDIGGRDQSPFYGYTF.

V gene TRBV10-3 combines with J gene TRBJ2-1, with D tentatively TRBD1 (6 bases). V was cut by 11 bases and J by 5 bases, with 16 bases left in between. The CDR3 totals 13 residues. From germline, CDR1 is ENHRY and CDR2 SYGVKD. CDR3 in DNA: TGTGCCGGACGGGACATAGCCCACAATGAGCAGTTCTTC. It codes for CAGRDIAHNEQFF.

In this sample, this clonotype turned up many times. The CDR3 loop reads CASSRGFEGETQYF. The CDR3 DNA follows: TGTGCCAGCAGCCGGGGATTTGAGGGAGAGACCCAGTACTTC. This chain uses TRBV6-1 with TRBJ2-5; possible D gene TRBD2, 5 bases. V lost 6 bases and J lost 4, with 15 bases in between. The CDR3 is made up of 14 amino acids. In germline, CDR1 is MNHNS, CDR2 SASEGT.

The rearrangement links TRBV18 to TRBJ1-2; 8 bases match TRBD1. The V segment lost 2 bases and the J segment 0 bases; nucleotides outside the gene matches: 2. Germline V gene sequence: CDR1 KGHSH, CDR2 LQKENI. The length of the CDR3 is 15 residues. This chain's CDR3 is CASSPGQGTNYGYTF. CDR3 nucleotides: TGTGCCAGCTCACCAGGACAGGGAACTAACTATGGCTACACCTTC.

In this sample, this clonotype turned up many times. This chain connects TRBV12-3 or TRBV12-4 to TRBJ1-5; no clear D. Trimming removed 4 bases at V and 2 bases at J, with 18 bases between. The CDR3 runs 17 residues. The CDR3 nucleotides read TGTGCCAGCAGTTCCCAGCTCGGGGAACTGCGCAATCAGCCCCAGCATTTT. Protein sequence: CASSSQLGELRNQPQHF.

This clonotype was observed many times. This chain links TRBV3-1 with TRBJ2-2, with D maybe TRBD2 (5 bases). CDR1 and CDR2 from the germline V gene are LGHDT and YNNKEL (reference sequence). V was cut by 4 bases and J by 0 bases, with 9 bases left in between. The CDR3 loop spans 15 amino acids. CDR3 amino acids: CASSLSGTNTGELFF. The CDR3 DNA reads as TGTGCCAGCAGCCTGAGCGGAACGAACACCGGGGAGCTGTTTTTT.

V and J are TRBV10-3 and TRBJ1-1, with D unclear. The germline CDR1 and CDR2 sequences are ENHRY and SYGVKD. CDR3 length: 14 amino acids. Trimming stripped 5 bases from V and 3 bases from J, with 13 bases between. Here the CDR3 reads CAISRTPADTEAFF. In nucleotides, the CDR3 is TGTGCCATCAGTCGAACCCCAGCGGACACTGAAGCTTTCTTT.

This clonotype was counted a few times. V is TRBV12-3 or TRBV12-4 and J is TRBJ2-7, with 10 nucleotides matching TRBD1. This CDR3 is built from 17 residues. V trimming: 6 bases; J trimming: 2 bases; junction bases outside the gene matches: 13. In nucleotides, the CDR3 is TGTGCCAGCAGACCGGGACAGGGGAGGGGACTCCCCTACGAGCAGTACTTC. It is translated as CASRPGQGRGLPYEQYF.

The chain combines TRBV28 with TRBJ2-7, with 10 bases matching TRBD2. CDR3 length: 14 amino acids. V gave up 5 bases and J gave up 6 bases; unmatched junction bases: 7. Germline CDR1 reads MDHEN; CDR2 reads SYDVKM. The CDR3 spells CASSLLAGLVEQYF. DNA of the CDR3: TGTGCCAGCAGTCTACTAGCGGGGCTGGTCGAGCAGTACTTC.

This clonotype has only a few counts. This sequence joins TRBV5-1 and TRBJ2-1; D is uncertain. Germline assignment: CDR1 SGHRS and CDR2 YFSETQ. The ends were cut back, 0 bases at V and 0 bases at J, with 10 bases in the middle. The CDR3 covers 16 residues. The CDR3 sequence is CASSLGQTYSYNEQFF. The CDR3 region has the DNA TGCGCCAGCAGCTTGGGGCAAACGTACTCCTACAATGAGCAGTTCTTC.

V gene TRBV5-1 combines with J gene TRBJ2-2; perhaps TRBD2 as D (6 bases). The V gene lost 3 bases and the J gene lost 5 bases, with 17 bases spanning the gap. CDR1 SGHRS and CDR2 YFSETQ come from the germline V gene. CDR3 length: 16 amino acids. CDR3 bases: TGCGCCAGCAGCTACTGGGACTGGAAAGGGACCGGGGAGCTGTTTTTT. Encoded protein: CASSYWDWKGTGELFF.

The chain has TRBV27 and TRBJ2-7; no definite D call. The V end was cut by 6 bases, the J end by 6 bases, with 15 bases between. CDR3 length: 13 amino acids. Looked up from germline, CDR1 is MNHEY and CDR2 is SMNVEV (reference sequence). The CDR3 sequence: CASSLPGAFEQYF. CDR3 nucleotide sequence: TGTGCCAGCAGCCTACCCGGAGCATTCGAGCAGTACTTC.

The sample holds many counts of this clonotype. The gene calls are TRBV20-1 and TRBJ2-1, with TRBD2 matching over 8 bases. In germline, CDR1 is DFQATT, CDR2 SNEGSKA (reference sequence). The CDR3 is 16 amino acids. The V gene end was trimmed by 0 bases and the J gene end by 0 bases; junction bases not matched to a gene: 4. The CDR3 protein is CSARDTSGSSYNEQFF. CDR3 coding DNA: TGCAGTGCTAGAGATACTAGCGGTAGCTCCTACAATGAGCAGTTCTTC.

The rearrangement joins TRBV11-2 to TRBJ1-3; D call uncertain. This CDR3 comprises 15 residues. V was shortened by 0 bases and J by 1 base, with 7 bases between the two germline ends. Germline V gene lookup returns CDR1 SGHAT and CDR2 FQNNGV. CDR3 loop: CASSLDKGSGNTIYF. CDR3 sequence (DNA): TGTGCCAGCAGCTTAGATAAAGGATCTGGAAACACCATATATTTT.

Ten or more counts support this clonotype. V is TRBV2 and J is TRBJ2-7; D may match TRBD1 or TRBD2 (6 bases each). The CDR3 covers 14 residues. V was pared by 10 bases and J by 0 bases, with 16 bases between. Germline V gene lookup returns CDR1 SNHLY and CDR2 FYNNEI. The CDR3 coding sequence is TGTGCCACCAGAGATTGGGGGGCCTCCTACGAGCAGTACTTC. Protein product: CATRDWGASYEQYF. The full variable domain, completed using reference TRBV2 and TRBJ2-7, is EPEVTQTPSHQVTQMGQEVILRCVPISNHLYFYWYRQILGQKVEFLVSFYNNEISEKSEIFDDQFSVERPDGSNFTLKIRSTKLEDSAMYFCATRDWGASYEQYFGPGTRLTVT.

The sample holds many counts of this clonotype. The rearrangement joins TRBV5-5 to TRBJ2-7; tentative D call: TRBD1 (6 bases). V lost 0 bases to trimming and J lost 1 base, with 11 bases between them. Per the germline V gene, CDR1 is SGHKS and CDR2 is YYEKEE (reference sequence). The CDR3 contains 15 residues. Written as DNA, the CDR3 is TGTGCCAGCAGCTTGGAGACAGGATTATCCTACGAGCAGTACTTC. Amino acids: CASSLETGLSYEQYF.

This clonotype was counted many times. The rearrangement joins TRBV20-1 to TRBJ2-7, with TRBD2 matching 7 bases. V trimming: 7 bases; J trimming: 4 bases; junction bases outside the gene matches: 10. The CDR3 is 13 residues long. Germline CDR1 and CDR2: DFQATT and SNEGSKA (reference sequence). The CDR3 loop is CSGGTGLLYEQYF. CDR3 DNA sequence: TGCAGTGGAGGAACGGGACTACTATACGAGCAGTACTTC.